The 2 T cell receptor beta chains below were found in one sample sequenced in a study of glioma-infiltrating T cells after dendritic cell vaccination. The time point is: after dendritic cell vaccination, including at tumor progression/relapse. The data were produced by immunoSEQ multiplex PCR, yet TCRdb's version contains in-frame clones alone and is incomplete. Of roughly 100,000 clones in the sample, less than 90% were seen once. Sequenced material: blood, taken after dendritic cell vaccination. Source of these receptors: a human donor with glioblastoma.

This clone occurred a few times. The genes are TRBV7-3 and TRBJ2-2, with a possible D match to TRBD2 (5 bases). Trimming pared 2 bases from V and 2 bases from J, leaving 15 bases between. CDR1 is SGHTA, CDR2 FQGTGA, per germline. The CDR3 is 17 residues long. The CDR3 DNA sequence: TGTGCCAGCAGCTTAGGAGGAGATCTGACTAACACCGGGGAGCTGTTTTTT. The encoded protein is CASSLGGDLTNTGELFF. Supplemented by reference TRBV7-3 and TRBJ2-2, the full variable domain reads GAGVSQTPSNKVTEKGKYVELRCDPISGHTALYWYRQSLGQGPEFLIYFQGTGAADDSGLPNDRFFAVRPEGSVSTLKIQRTERGDSAVYLCASSLGGDLTNTGELFFGEGSRLTVL.

The CDR3 region has the DNA TGTGCCAGCAGTGCAGGGTGGACAGGCAATGAGCAGTTCTTC. It encodes CASSAGWTGNEQFF. The chain has TRBV2 and TRBJ2-1; 7 bases align to TRBD1. The CDR3 is made up of 14 amino acids. Trimming removed 4 bases from V and 6 bases from J; junction bases left unmatched: 6. Germline assignment: CDR1 SNHLY and CDR2 FYNNEI.